Reported below is one T cell receptor beta chain. The sample originates from a study of Ad26.COV2.S vaccination and SARS-CoV-2 variants. This CDR3 comprises 14 residues. The V end was cut by 0 bases, the J end by 4 bases, with 10 bases between. The germline gives CDR1 SGHRS, CDR2 YFSETQ. Only in-frame clones appear in the TCRdb table, and some are missing; sequencing was by immunoSEQ multiplex PCR. The sample includes tens of thousands of clones, 65% to 90% of them seen just once. The TCR originated in a human donor who had recovered from COVID-19. Sequences were derived from peripheral blood, sampled after recovery from COVID-19. The chain links TRBV5-1 to TRBJ1-2; D unclear. CDR3 in DNA: TGCGCCAGCAGCTTGGACCAGCTCGGCTATGGCTACACCTTC. It codes for CASSLDQLGYGYTF.